The 26 T cell receptor beta chains below come from one sample, sequenced in a study of T cell clusters in autoimmune cytopenias. Each sample's input was about 270 ng genomic DNA, some 38,000 genome equivalents. Multiplex touch-down PCR amplified TRB using TRB-A and TRB-B pools in one tube. TCRdb reprocessed the multiplex PCR reads and stores each CDR3 protein as one record, lacking DNA. The sample has a few thousand distinct CDR3 sequences, and its top ten clones hold about 11%. These sequences were also reported in another study, on T cell repertoires in aging, cancer and after chemotherapy.

The sample taken for sequencing was peripheral blood. These receptors were obtained from a human donor in good health.

This clonotype is labeled medium-sized based on frequency. The CDR3 protein is CASSSGVEGNEQFF. The chain joins TRBV27 to TRBJ2-1; there is no DNA to check the TCRdb D call of TRBD2. This CDR3 region has 14 residues. Germline V gene lookup returns CDR1 MNHEY and CDR2 SMNVEV (reference sequence).

The chain recombines TRBV7-9 with TRBJ2-7; there is no DNA to check the TCRdb D call of TRBD1. Germline V lookup: CDR1 SEHNR, CDR2 FQNEAQ (reference sequence). The CDR3 loop spans 13 amino acids. The CDR3 sequence: CASSYAGNYEQYF.

This clonotype registers medium-sized by frequency. The CDR3 loop is CASSSSSGNTIYF. The chain employs TRBV6-1 and TRBJ1-3. Germline V CDR1 and CDR2: MNHNS, SASEGT. This CDR3 spans 13 amino acids.

This clonotype is identified as medium-sized (0.01 to 0.1%) from frequency. This chain joins TRBV6-2 or TRBV6-3 and TRBJ1-6. Germline lookup yields CDR1 MNHEY and CDR2 SVGEGT. This CDR3 has 17 residues. The CDR3 spells CASSYSKRGSISSPLHF.

The genes are TRBV11-3 and TRBJ2-3; TCRdb's D call of TRBD1 is untestable without DNA. CDR1 is SGHNT, CDR2 YENEEA, per germline. The CDR3 covers 14 residues. The CDR3 sequence: CASSLDNGTAMQYF.

V gene TRBV12-3 or TRBV12-4 combines with J gene TRBJ2-5; TCRdb names TRBD2, which stays unverified in the absence of DNA. The CDR3 spans 15 residues. Here the CDR3 reads CASSLRAADGETQYF.

The chain links TRBV5-1 to TRBJ1-5; as DNA is missing, the TRBD1 call by TCRdb cannot be tested. The CDR3 consists of 17 residues. Germline V CDR1 and CDR2: SGHRS, YFSETQ. The CDR3 protein is CASTNRIGRGLVQPQHF.

The chain has TRBV6-4 and TRBJ2-2; the TCRdb D gene call, TRBD1, has no DNA to confirm it. The CDR3 has 13 residues. Germline lookup yields CDR1 MRHNA and CDR2 SNTAGT. CDR3: CASSEGDTGELFF.

This clonotype shows up as medium-sized (0.01 to 0.1%) by frequency. The chain combines TRBV6-5 with TRBJ1-2; TCRdb proposes TRBD1, but this gene call is untestable without DNA. The length of the CDR3 is 14 residues. CDR1 and CDR2 from the germline V gene are MNHEY and SVGAGI. The CDR3 region is CASSYRGQGYGYTF.

This chain joins TRBV9 and TRBJ2-1; absent DNA, TCRdb's TRBD2 call cannot be checked. CDR3 size: 14 residues. Germline values: CDR1 SGDLS, CDR2 YYNGEE. The CDR3 protein is CASSVVDLSGEQFF.

Considering frequency, this clonotype is medium-sized. The chain uses TRBV30 and TRBJ1-4; the TRBD1 assignment by TCRdb is unverifiable without DNA. The CDR3 is made up of 14 amino acids. Germline values: CDR1 GTSNPN, CDR2 SVGIG (reference sequence). The CDR3 here is CAWRGGTGHEKLFF.

This clonotype is classed as medium-sized by frequency. V gene TRBV6-4 combines with J gene TRBJ2-3; TCRdb proposes TRBD1, but this gene call is untestable without DNA. The CDR3 sequence is 14 residues long. Germline CDR1 is MRHNA and CDR2 is SNTAGT. The CDR3 protein is CASSATGGTDTQYF.

This clonotype shows up as medium-sized by frequency. The rearrangement links TRBV18 to TRBJ2-7; TCRdb designates TRBD2, a call that cannot be tested without DNA. This CDR3 is 15 amino acids long. Germline-derived CDR1 and CDR2 are KGHSH and LQKENI. The CDR3 reads CASSPVEGRGYEQYF.

V is TRBV10-3 and J is TRBJ2-7. CDR3 length: 15 amino acids. In germline, CDR1 is ENHRY, CDR2 SYGVKD. The CDR3 loop reads CAISEYVEASYEQYF.

The V and J genes are TRBV5-6 and TRBJ1-3. The CDR3 sequence is 14 residues long. Germline values: CDR1 SGHDT, CDR2 YYEEEE. The chain's CDR3 is CASSSWARGNTIYF.

The chain is built from TRBV28 and TRBJ1-2; TCRdb outputs TRBD1, but without DNA this stays unchecked. The CDR3 length is 15 residues. Germline loops: CDR1 MDHEN, CDR2 SYDVKM. CDR3 amino acids: CASSLSGGGVYGYTF.

This clonotype is called medium-sized based on its frequency. The genes are TRBV6-1 and TRBJ1-3; TCRdb calls TRBD1, which cannot be checked without DNA. This CDR3 comprises 16 residues. Germline V gene sequence: CDR1 MNHNS, CDR2 SASEGT. CDR3 residues: CASRRGTGRSGNTIYF.

By frequency, this clonotype is medium-sized (0.01 to 0.1%). The rearrangement uses TRBV19 and TRBJ2-6; TCRdb gives TRBD1 as the D gene, but with no DNA this cannot be confirmed. Germline V lookup: CDR1 LNHDA, CDR2 SQIVND (reference sequence). The CDR3 spans 15 residues. CDR3 sequence: CASSEQVSGANVLTF. Using reference TRBV19 and TRBJ2-6 for the parts outside the CDR3, the full variable domain is DGGITQSPKYLFRKEGQNVTLSCEQNLNHDAMYWYRQDPGQGLRLIYYSQIVNDFQKGDIAEGYSVSREKKESFPLTVTSAQKNPTAFYLCASSEQVSGANVLTFGAGSRLTVL.

This clonotype is medium-sized by frequency. The V gene is TRBV27, the J gene TRBJ2-1; the TRBD1 assignment by TCRdb is unverifiable without DNA. There are 15 residues in the CDR3. The germline V gene has CDR1 MNHEY and CDR2 SMNVEV (reference sequence). CDR3: CASSNYRTGRNEQFF.

This clonotype is identified as medium-sized (0.01 to 0.1%) from frequency. The gene calls are TRBV5-1 and TRBJ2-1; as DNA is missing, the TRBD2 call by TCRdb cannot be tested. Germline CDR1 SGHRS, CDR2 YFSETQ. The CDR3 is 15 amino acids. The CDR3 is CASSLGLREGYEQFF.

This clonotype is classed as medium-sized by frequency. The chain couples TRBV6-1 to TRBJ2-3; without DNA, the TCRdb call of TRBD2 cannot be checked. The CDR3 sequence is 17 residues long. Germline V gene sequence: CDR1 MNHNS, CDR2 SASEGT. The CDR3 loop reads CATRRAGGARGTDTQYF.

CDR3 protein: CASSQDQGASGRGLEQFF. The V call is TRBV4-2, the J call TRBJ2-1; TCRdb designates TRBD2, a call that cannot be tested without DNA. Germline CDR1 reads LGHNA; CDR2 reads YNFKEQ. This CDR3 comprises 18 residues.

The chain joins TRBV7-9 to TRBJ1-1; TCRdb reports TRBD1, a call that lacks DNA to check it against. Germline V gene sequence: CDR1 SEHNR, CDR2 FQNEAQ (reference sequence). This CDR3 spans 16 amino acids. The CDR3 spells CASSPRGGRRGTEAFF.

In terms of frequency, this clonotype is medium-sized. V and J are TRBV5-4 and TRBJ2-2; TCRdb's assignment of TRBD1 cannot be checked, as there is no DNA. The germline CDR1 and CDR2 sequences are SGHNT and YYREEE (reference sequence). This CDR3 comprises 16 residues. The CDR3 sequence is CASSPGSPLNTGELFF.

Measured by frequency, this clonotype is medium-sized. This CDR3 reads CASSDLTGGGTDTQYF. This chain joins TRBV6-4 and TRBJ2-3; TCRdb's assignment of TRBD1 cannot be checked, as there is no DNA. Per germline, CDR1 MRHNA and CDR2 SNTAGT. The CDR3 is 16 residues long.

The chain uses TRBV12-3 or TRBV12-4 and TRBJ2-1; the TRBD2 assignment by TCRdb is unverifiable without DNA. The CDR3 covers 18 residues. CDR3 loop: CASSLAIGLAGGSNEQFF.